The clone carrying this T cell receptor (beta chain) was picked up many times. Its specificity is unknown. The sample comes from a study of T-cell reconstitution after alpha-beta-depleted transplantation in children. Study outcomes and limitations: Newly produced T cells mostly provided counts and TCRbeta diversity after one year, as hyperexpanded clones declined. Several patients had high TCRbeta diversity at day 60; it came from surviving recipient T cells and thymic progenitors.

There are 15 residues in the CDR3. Germline V lookup: CDR1 SGDLS, CDR2 YYNGEE. Deletions cut 6 bases from V and 0 bases from J, with 13 bases between. Preparing the TCRbeta library involved the use of unique molecular identifiers. TCRdb recomputed calls from the PCR reads with MiXCR, one row per CDR3 protein. The data show tens of thousands of distinct CDR3 sequences, about 6.2% seen once. Material: PBMCs, mostly from graft donor cells, obtained 180 days after TCRalphabeta/CD19-depleted stem cell transplant. The sequence was obtained from a male patient between 10 and 17 years old who had a stem cell transplant for acute myeloid leukemia, so the T cells may come from the graft donor. The chain carries TRBV9 and TRBJ2-1, with D unresolved. The CDR3 loop reads CASTPTAFSYNEQFF. DNA of the CDR3: TGTGCCAGCACCCCGACTGCCTTCTCCTACAATGAGCAGTTCTTC.